This T cell receptor beta chain was found in a study of blood T cell repertoires in COVID-19. Study as a whole: The origin of the acute and convalescent COVID-19 samples was the United States, Italy and Spain. The analysed material was cDNA or gDNA that came from T cells, B-cell-depleted T cells, or PBMCs.

Authors' data handling: Cell counts per sample came from amplifying reference gene primers. Clones were sequenced by immunoSEQ multiplex PCR, and TCRdb holds only the in-frame ones, with some missing. The DNA was the basis for D and trimming; V, J and clone size are from that table. The sample holds about 70,000 clones; roughly 77% are singletons and the top ten take about 0.87%. There are 12 residues in the CDR3. The V end was cut by 5 bases, the J end by 7 bases, with 11 bases between. The germline gives CDR1 SEHNR, CDR2 FQNEAQ (reference sequence). The chain uses TRBV7-9 and TRBJ1-1; D is undetermined. This TCR was recovered from a woman in her 70s with acute or convalescent COVID-19. Sequenced input: peripheral blood. The CDR3 sequence: CASSTPGLEAFF. The CDR3 coding sequence is TGTGCCAGCAGCACCCCCGGACTTGAAGCTTTCTTT.